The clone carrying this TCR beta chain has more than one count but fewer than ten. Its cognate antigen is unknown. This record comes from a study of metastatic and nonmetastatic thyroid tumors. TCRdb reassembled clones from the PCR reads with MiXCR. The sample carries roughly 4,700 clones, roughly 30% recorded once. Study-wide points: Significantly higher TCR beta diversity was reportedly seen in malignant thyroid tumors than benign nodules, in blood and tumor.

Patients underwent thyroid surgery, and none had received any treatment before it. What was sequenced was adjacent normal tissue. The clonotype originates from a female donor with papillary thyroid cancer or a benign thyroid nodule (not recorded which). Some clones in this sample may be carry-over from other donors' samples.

The CDR3 DNA is TGTGCCAGCACCGTGACTAGCGGGAGTACTACGCAGTATTTT. This sequence encodes CASTVTSGSTTQYF. The chain couples TRBV6-1 to TRBJ2-3; 12 nucleotides match TRBD2. Germline V gives CDR1 MNHNS, CDR2 SASEGT. This CDR3 has 14 residues. With V trimmed by 7 bases and J by 8 bases, 7 bases remained unmatched.